Each of the 8 T cell receptor beta chains below was sequenced from the same sample in a study of T cell repertoires in cytomegalovirus infection. One entry per CDR3 protein, called by TCRdb with MiXCR from the reads. The table lists approximately 1,000,000 distinct CDR3 sequences, around 31% of them singletons. No antigen has been identified for these receptors. The specimen comprised cultured CD8+ T cells from PBMCs, sampled from culture after CMV antigen stimulation. The receptors were gathered from a human donor in good health (CMV status not recorded). Some clones in this sample may be carry-over from other donors' samples.

Details on this clonotype: At one of its ends the junction is not consistent with the germline gene, which may arise from a read error. The CDR3 loop is CATSRPRGNSYNEPFF. The DNA for the CDR3 is TGTGCCACCAGCAGACCGCGGGGGAATTCCTACAATGAGCCGTTCTTC. The chain joins TRBV15 to TRBJ2-1, with 7 bases fitting TRBD2. Germline loops: CDR1 LNHNV, CDR2 YYDKDF (reference sequence). The CDR3 runs 16 residues.

Ten or more counts support this clonotype. V gene TRBV27 combines with J gene TRBJ2-5; perhaps D is TRBD1 or TRBD2 (5 bases each). V was shortened by 5 bases and J by 0 bases, with 13 bases between the two germline ends. The germline V gene encodes CDR1 MNHEY and CDR2 SMNVEV (reference sequence). The CDR3 consists of 15 residues. The CDR3 here is CASSPQEGYQETQYF. CDR3 sequence (DNA): TGTGCCAGCAGTCCCCAAGAGGGGTACCAAGAGACCCAGTACTTC.

This clonotype was counted ten times or more. This chain connects TRBV7-3 to TRBJ2-3; the D gene is possibly TRBD1 (5 bases). The J call could be wrong; TRBJ1-5 is a better fit for the DNA end. Germline values: CDR1 SGHTA, CDR2 FQGTGA. The CDR3 sequence is 13 residues long. The DNA for the CDR3 is TGTGCCAGCAGCCCCTCGGGACTAGACCTGCAGCATTTT. It specifies CASSPSGLDLQHF.

This clonotype has just a few counts. The chain joins TRBV12-3 or TRBV12-4 to TRBJ1-3, with TRBD1 matching 7 bases. CDR3 length: 16 residues. With V trimmed by 5 bases and J by 0 bases, 7 bases remained unmatched. The CDR3: CASSIPQGPSGNTIYF. DNA of the CDR3: TGTGCCAGCAGTATCCCACAGGGGCCCTCTGGAAACACCATATATTTT.

This chain joins TRBV2 and TRBJ2-2; the match to TRBD1 covers 7 bases. CDR1 and CDR2 (germline): SNHLY, FYNNEI. This CDR3 is 13 amino acids long. The J segment lost 6 bases and the V segment lost 8 bases, leaving 6 bases of the junction unmatched. The CDR3 protein is CASPRQGSGELFF. CDR3 in DNA: TGTGCCAGCCCCCGACAGGGCTCCGGGGAGCTGTTTTTT.

This clonotype came up many times. CDR3 bases: TGTGCCATCAGTGAGTCGATGGCTAGCGGGGACCACAATGAGCAGTTCTTC. Translating gives CAISESMASGDHNEQFF. This rearrangement joins TRBV10-3 to TRBJ2-1; 9 bases line up with TRBD2. There are 17 residues in the CDR3. CDR1 is ENHRY and CDR2 is SYGVKD in the germline V gene. V dropped 0 bases and J dropped 5; count of bases not matched to a gene: 8.

This clonotype has just a few counts. The chain has TRBV7-3 and TRBJ1-1; TRBD1 might be the D (6 bases). Per germline, CDR1 SGHTA and CDR2 FQGTGA. V lost 2 bases to trimming and J lost 4 bases, with 26 bases between them. The CDR3 consists of 19 residues. As DNA, the CDR3 is TGTGCCAGCAGCTTACGTTTTCTACGACAGGACGGTTTGGGCACTGAAGCTTTCTTT. Residues: CASSLRFLRQDGLGTEAFF.

This sequence joins TRBV10-3 and TRBJ2-1, with TRBD1 as a possible D gene (6 bases). This CDR3 is built from 12 residues. CDR1 ENHRY and CDR2 SYGVKD come from the germline V gene. The V gene lost 3 bases and the J gene lost 9 bases, with 9 bases spanning the gap. CDR3 sequence (DNA): TGTGCCATCAGTGAACAGGGCGGTGAGCAGTTCTTC. As protein: CAISEQGGEQFF.